What follows is one T cell receptor beta chain and its context. The sample comes from a study of blood T cell repertoires in COVID-19. Repertoires were generated with immunoSEQ multiplex PCR, while TCRdb's copy carries only in-frame clones and drops some. The sample lists 200,000 to 300,000 clones; 70% to 90% were seen once. The clonotype was recovered from a middle-aged woman with acute COVID-19. Sequences were obtained from PBMCs or T cells enriched from blood (not recorded which).

The CDR3 DNA sequence: TGTGCCAGCAGCTTGACAGGGCACACCGGGGAGCTGTTTTTT. Protein: CASSLTGHTGELFF. The rearrangement links TRBV5-4 to TRBJ2-2; perhaps TRBD1 as D (6 bases). Germline CDR1 and CDR2: SGHNT and YYREEE (reference sequence). V was shortened by 1 base and J by 3 bases, with 7 bases between the two germline ends. The CDR3 length is 14 residues.